What follows are 19 T cell receptor beta chains derived from one specimen sequenced in a study of blood T cell repertoires in COVID-19. Method: immunoSEQ multiplex PCR; TCRdb's copy keeps in-frame clones and lacks some. Here the sample spans approximately 260,000 clones, 88% being singletons. Sequencing was carried out using PBMCs or T cells enriched from blood (not recorded which). These TCRs come from a woman between 35 and 50 years old with acute COVID-19.

The chain uses TRBV6-6 and TRBJ1-1; 8 bases agree with TRBD1. CDR1 is MNHNY and CDR2 is SVGAGI in the germline V gene (reference sequence). The CDR3 consists of 13 residues. J was trimmed by 8 bases and V by 2 bases; bases with no gene match: 4. CDR3 sequence: CASSYRDRSEAFF. CDR3 bases: TGTGCCAGCAGTTACCGGGACAGGTCAGAAGCTTTCTTT.

This chain uses TRBV10-3 with TRBJ2-7; possible D gene TRBD2, 5 bases. V gave up 6 bases and J gave up 3 bases, with 18 bases separating them. CDR1 is ENHRY and CDR2 is SYGVKD in the germline V gene. The CDR3 is 15 amino acids. The DNA of the CDR3 is TGTGCCATCAGGTCGGTGTCGGGGAGTATCTACGAGCAGTACTTC. Its translation is CAIRSVSGSIYEQYF.

The V and J genes are TRBV7-9 and TRBJ1-3; unclear D gene. V lost 6 bases and J 4 bases, leaving 7 bases between the germline ends. CDR3 length: 12 residues. Per germline, CDR1 SEHNR and CDR2 FQNEAQ (reference sequence). In nucleotides, the CDR3 is TGTGCCAGCAGATACATCGGAAACACCATATATTTT. Its translation: CASRYIGNTIYF. The full variable domain, with the rest looked up from reference TRBV7-9 and TRBJ1-3, is DTGVSQNPRHKITKRGQNVTFRCDPISEHNRLYWYRQTLGQGPEFLTYFQNEAQLEKSRLLSDRFSAERPKGSFSTLEIQRTEQGDSAMYLCASRYIGNTIYFGEGSWLTVV.

The genes are TRBV6-2 or TRBV6-3 and TRBJ2-7, with D tentatively TRBD1 (6 bases). The length of the CDR3 is 14 residues. V dropped 6 bases and J dropped 4 bases, with 16 bases sitting between them. Germline CDR1 is MNHEY and CDR2 is SVGEGT. CDR3 sequence reads: CASSPGARRYEQYV. DNA of the CDR3: TGTGCCAGCAGCCCAGGGGCGCGGCGATACGAGCAGTACGTC.

This chain connects TRBV7-2 to TRBJ1-5; D is possibly TRBD1 (6 bases). V was shortened by 3 bases and J by 9 bases, with 15 bases between the two germline ends. The CDR3 is made up of 14 amino acids. Germline CDR1 is SGHTA and CDR2 is FQGNSA. CDR3 loop: CASSLDSQFSPQHF. CDR3 nucleotides: TGTGCCAGCAGCTTGGACAGCCAATTCTCGCCCCAGCATTTT.

The rearrangement joins TRBV7-9 to TRBJ2-1, with 10 bases identical to TRBD2. The CDR3 runs to 18 residues. Trimming removed 10 bases from V and 1 base from J; junction bases left unmatched: 16. CDR1 SEHNR and CDR2 FQNEAQ come from the germline V gene (reference sequence). As DNA, the CDR3 is TGTGCCACCACCAAAGCGGGAGGGCTTCATGGGTCCTACAATGAGCAGTTCTTC. Translating it yields CATTKAGGLHGSYNEQFF.

This chain joins TRBV11-2 and TRBJ2-5; 14 nucleotides line up with TRBD2. This CDR3 has 15 residues. Germline CDR1 SGHAT, CDR2 FQNNGV. V shed 5 bases, J shed 5 bases, and the junction held 4 bases outside the gene matches. CDR3 protein: CASSTRLAGGETQYF. The CDR3 nucleotides are TGTGCCAGCAGCACCAGACTAGCGGGAGGGGAGACCCAGTACTTC.

The chain employs TRBV7-9 and TRBJ2-5, with D perhaps matching TRBD2 (6 bases). CDR1 is SEHNR, CDR2 FQNEAQ, per germline (reference sequence). V lost 5 bases and J lost 4, with 14 bases in between. CDR3 length: 14 residues. CDR3 in amino acids: CASSPVGGRETQYF. The CDR3 bases are TGTGCCAGCAGCCCCGTTGGGGGGAGAGAGACCCAGTACTTC.

The rearrangement links TRBV24-1 to TRBJ2-3; tentative D call: TRBD2 (7 bases). V lost 4 bases and J lost 5, with 15 bases in between. The germline V gene has CDR1 KGHDR and CDR2 SFDVKD. The CDR3 consists of 15 residues. This CDR3 is CATSDWGRGGDTQYF. As DNA, the CDR3 is TGTGCCACCAGTGACTGGGGGAGGGGGGGAGATACGCAGTATTTT.

The chain combines TRBV21-1 with TRBJ2-3; the table's D call, TRBD1, was not checked against the DNA. TRBV21-1 is a recognized pseudogene. The CDR3 has 14 residues. The CDR3 loop reads CAKQQGASTDTQYF. DNA for the CDR3: TGTGCCAAACAACAGGGGGCGAGCACAGATACGCAGTATTTT.

On this clone: This specimen includes other DNA sequences encoding the same CDR3. The genes are TRBV6-5 and TRBJ1-1; 7 bases align to TRBD1. J lost 5 bases, V lost 6 bases, and 6 bases had no gene match. CDR1 MNHEY and CDR2 SVGAGI come from the germline V gene. The CDR3 is 13 residues long. The CDR3 region is CASSQQGNTEAFF. The CDR3 nucleotides read TGTGCCAGCAGCCAACAGGGGAATACTGAAGCTTTCTTT.

This CDR3 reads CASSSQGEGNTIYF. As DNA, the CDR3 is TGTGCCAGCAGTTCACAGGGGGAAGGAAACACCATATATTTT. The chain uses TRBV2 and TRBJ1-3; 8 bases map to TRBD1. CDR1 and CDR2 from the germline V gene are SNHLY and FYNNEI. CDR3 length equals 14 residues. With 5 bases clipped from V and 4 bases from J, the junction kept 4 bases outside the gene matches. Filled out from reference TRBV2 and TRBJ1-3, the complete variable domain reads EPEVTQTPSHQVTQMGQEVILRCVPISNHLYFYWYRQILGQKVEFLVSFYNNEISEKSEIFDDQFSVERPDGSNFTLKIRSTKLEDSAMYFCASSSQGEGNTIYFGEGSWLTVV.

The gene calls are TRBV7-9 and TRBJ1-5, with 8 bases lining up with TRBD1. Losses at the gene ends were 4 bases for V and 2 bases for J; bases not matched to a gene: 7. CDR3 length: 16 residues. Germline values: CDR1 SEHNR, CDR2 FQNEAQ (reference sequence). CDR3 in amino acids: CASSSVTGQGNQPQHF. CDR3 in DNA: TGTGCCAGCAGCTCCGTGACGGGACAGGGCAATCAGCCCCAGCATTTT. The full variable domain, its missing parts supplied by reference TRBV7-9 and TRBJ1-5, is DTGVSQNPRHKITKRGQNVTFRCDPISEHNRLYWYRQTLGQGPEFLTYFQNEAQLEKSRLLSDRFSAERPKGSFSTLEIQRTEQGDSAMYLCASSSVTGQGNQPQHFGDGTRLSIL.

The CDR3 DNA reads as TGTGCCACCGAAACCGGGACTAGCGGGAGGGCCATAGGCAATGAGCAGTTCTTC. Translating it yields CATETGTSGRAIGNEQFF. The chain is built from TRBV15 and TRBJ2-1; 16 bases line up with TRBD2. The CDR3 extends over 18 amino acids. The trim removed 8 bases at V and 6 bases at J, leaving 13 bases unmatched. Germline CDR1 reads LNHNV; CDR2 reads YYDKDF (reference sequence).

The genes are TRBV5-1 and TRBJ2-7; D may be TRBD1 (6 bases). The CDR3 runs to 15 residues. Trimming took 4 bases from V and 2 from J, leaving 16 bases between them. CDR1 and CDR2 from the germline V gene are SGHRS and YFSETQ. The CDR3 reads CASSTGQINPYEQYF. For the CDR3, the DNA is TGCGCCAGCAGCACTGGACAGATTAACCCCTACGAGCAGTACTTC.

Details on this clone: Other nucleotide sequences from this sample produce the same CDR3. This rearrangement joins TRBV30 to TRBJ1-1; maybe TRBD1 (5 bases). The V end lost 5 bases, the J end lost 3 bases, and 13 bases lay between the germline ends. CDR1 and CDR2 (germline): GTSNPN, SVGIG (reference sequence). The CDR3 has 13 residues. The CDR3, as DNA: TGTGCCTGGTCGCGGCAGGGCGACACTGAAGCTTTCTTT. Its protein is CAWSRQGDTEAFF.

Comments on this clone: This specimen includes other DNA sequences encoding the same CDR3. The V call is TRBV5-5, the J call TRBJ1-1; D remains ambiguous. CDR1 is SGHKS, CDR2 YYEKEE, per germline (reference sequence). The CDR3 has 13 residues. Trimming removed 0 bases at V and 8 bases at J, with 11 bases between. The CDR3 nucleotides read TGTGCCAGCAGCTTGGGGCAGGTCCCCGAAGCTTTCTTT. Translated, it gives CASSLGQVPEAFF.

The gene calls are TRBV13 and TRBJ2-2; tentative D call: TRBD2 (5 bases). Germline CDR1 is PRHDT and CDR2 is FYEKMQ (reference sequence). This CDR3 is built from 16 residues. V lost 5 bases, J lost 0 bases, and 13 bases lay in between. The CDR3 loop reads CASSRAEESNTGELFF. Here the CDR3 DNA reads TGTGCCAGCAGCCGAGCGGAGGAATCGAACACCGGGGAGCTGTTTTTT.

The genes are TRBV27 and TRBJ1-2; weak D call: TRBD1 (6 bases). The length of the CDR3 is 13 residues. Germline assignment: CDR1 MNHEY and CDR2 SMNVEV (reference sequence). V was cut by 5 bases and J by 3 bases, with 10 bases left in between. CDR3 coding DNA: TGTGCCAGCAGTAGGACAGCCTACTATGGCTACACCTTC. Translating gives CASSRTAYYGYTF.